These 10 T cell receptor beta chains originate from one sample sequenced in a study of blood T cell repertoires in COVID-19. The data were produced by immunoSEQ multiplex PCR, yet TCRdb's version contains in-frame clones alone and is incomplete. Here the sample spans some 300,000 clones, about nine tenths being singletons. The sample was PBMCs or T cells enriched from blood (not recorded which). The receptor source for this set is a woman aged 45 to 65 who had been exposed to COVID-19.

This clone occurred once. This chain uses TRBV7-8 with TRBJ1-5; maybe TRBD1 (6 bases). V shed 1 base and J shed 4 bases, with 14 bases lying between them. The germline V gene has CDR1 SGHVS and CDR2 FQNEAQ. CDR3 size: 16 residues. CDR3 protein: CASSLEAAGANQPQHF. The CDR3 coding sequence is TGTGCCAGCAGCTTAGAGGCGGCAGGGGCGAATCAGCCCCAGCATTTT.

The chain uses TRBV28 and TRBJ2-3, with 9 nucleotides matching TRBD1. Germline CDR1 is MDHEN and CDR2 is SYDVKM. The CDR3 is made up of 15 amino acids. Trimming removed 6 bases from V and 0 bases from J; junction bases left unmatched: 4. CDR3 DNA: TGTGCCAGCAGCCTCGGGACAGGGAGCACAGATACGCAGTATTTT. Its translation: CASSLGTGSTDTQYF.

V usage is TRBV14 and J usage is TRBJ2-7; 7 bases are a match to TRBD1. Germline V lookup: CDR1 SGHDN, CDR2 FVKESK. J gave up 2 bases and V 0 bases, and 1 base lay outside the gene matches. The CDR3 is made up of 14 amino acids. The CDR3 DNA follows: TGTGCCAGCAGCCAAGATCAGGGGGCCTACGAGCAGTACTTC. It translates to CASSQDQGAYEQYF.

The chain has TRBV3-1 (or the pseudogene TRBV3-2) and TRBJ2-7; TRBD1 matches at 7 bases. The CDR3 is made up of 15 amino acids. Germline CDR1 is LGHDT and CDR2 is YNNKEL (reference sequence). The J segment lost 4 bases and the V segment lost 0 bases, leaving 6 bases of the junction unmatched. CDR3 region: CASSQESGGSYEQYF. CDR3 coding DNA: TGTGCCAGCAGCCAAGAGTCAGGGGGATCGTACGAGCAGTACTTC.

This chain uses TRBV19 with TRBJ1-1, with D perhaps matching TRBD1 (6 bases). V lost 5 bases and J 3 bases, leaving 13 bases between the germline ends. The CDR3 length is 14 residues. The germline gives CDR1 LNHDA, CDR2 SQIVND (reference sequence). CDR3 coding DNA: TGTGCCAGTAGTCGGACAGCGGGGGACACTGAAGCTTTCTTT. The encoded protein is CASSRTAGDTEAFF. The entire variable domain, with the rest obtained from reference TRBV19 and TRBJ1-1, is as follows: DGGITQSPKYLFRKEGQNVTLSCEQNLNHDAMYWYRQDPGQGLRLIYYSQIVNDFQKGDIAEGYSVSREKKESFPLTVTSAQKNPTAFYLCASSRTAGDTEAFFGQGTRLTVV.

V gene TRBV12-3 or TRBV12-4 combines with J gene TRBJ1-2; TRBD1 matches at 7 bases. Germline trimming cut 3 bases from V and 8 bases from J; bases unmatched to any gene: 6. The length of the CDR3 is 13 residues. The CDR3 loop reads CASSFVRGQGYTF. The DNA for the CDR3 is TGTGCCAGCAGTTTTGTGAGGGGGCAGGGCTACACCTTC.

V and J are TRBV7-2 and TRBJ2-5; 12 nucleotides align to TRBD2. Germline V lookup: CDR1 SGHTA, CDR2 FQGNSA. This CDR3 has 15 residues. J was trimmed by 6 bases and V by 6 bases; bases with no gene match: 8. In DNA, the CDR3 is TGTGCCAGCAGGCGGACTAGCGGGGAGGCCCAGACCCAGTACTTC. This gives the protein CASRRTSGEAQTQYF.

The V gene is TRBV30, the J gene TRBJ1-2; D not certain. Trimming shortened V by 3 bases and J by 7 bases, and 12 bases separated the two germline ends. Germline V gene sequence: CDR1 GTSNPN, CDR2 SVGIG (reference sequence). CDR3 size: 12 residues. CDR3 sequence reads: CAWRVGGFGYTF. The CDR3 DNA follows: TGTGCCTGGAGAGTCGGAGGGTTTGGCTACACCTTC.

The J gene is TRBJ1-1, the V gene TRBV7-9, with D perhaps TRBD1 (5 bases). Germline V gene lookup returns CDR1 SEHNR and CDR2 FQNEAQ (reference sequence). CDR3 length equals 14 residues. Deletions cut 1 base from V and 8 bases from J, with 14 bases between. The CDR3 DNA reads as TGTGCCAGCAGCTTAGAGACCCGTGGGGCCGAAGCTTTCTTT. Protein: CASSLETRGAEAFF.

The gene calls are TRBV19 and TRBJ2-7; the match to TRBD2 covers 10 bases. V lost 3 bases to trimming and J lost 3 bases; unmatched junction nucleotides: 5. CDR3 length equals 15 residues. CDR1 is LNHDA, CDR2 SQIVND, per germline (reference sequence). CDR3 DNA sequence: TGTGCCAGTAGTATGTCGCTAGCGGGGGTCTACGAGCAGTACTTC. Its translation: CASSMSLAGVYEQYF.